This entry concerns a single TCR beta chain. This sample is drawn from a study of CD8 T cells in Susac syndrome. With random hexamers, reverse transcription was performed on roughly 0.45 to 1 ug of RNA. TCRdb called the immunoSEQ multiplex PCR reads again in MiXCR, with one record for every CDR3 protein. The sample has about 280,000 distinct CDR3 sequences; 80% to 90% are singletons. The germline V gene encodes CDR1 SGHRS and CDR2 YFSETQ. After removal of 2 bases from V and 1 base from J, the junction contained 7 bases not matched to a gene. This CDR3 has 16 amino acids. This TCR was recovered from a human donor with multiple sclerosis. The chain joins TRBV5-1 to TRBJ2-5, with 8 bases fitting TRBD2. The sample comprised CD8+ T cells from PBMCs. The CDR3 loop is CASSFRRTSGQETQYF. DNA of the CDR3: TGCGCCAGCAGCTTCCGACGCACTAGCGGCCAAGAGACCCAGTACTTC.